This T cell receptor beta chain was identified during a study of blood T cell repertoires in COVID-19. Study summary: Samples taken during acute and convalescent COVID-19 were collected in the United States, Italy and Spain. PBMCs, B-cell-depleted T cells, or T cells were the source of the cDNA or gDNA that made up the material.

CDR1 GTSNPN and CDR2 SVGIG come from the germline V gene (reference sequence). The ends were cut back, 0 bases at V and 8 bases at J, with 16 bases in the middle. CDR3 length equals 14 residues. In the authors' methods: Nucleated cell number was recorded as an estimate derived from reference gene primer amplification. Libraries were prepared by immunoSEQ multiplex PCR; TCRdb keeps only in-frame clonotypes and omits some of them. Clone size and the V and J calls come from that table; the DNA yielded D and trimming. This sample has approximately 300,000 clones, with just under 90% found just once. The receptor comes from a woman younger than 45 who had recovered from COVID-19. Source material: PBMCs or T cells enriched from blood (not recorded which). The V call is TRBV30, the J call TRBJ1-2; no definite D call. The CDR3 bases are TGTGCCTGGAGTGTACAAGGGAGAGGGCCCGGCTACACCTTC. This gives the protein CAWSVQGRGPGYTF.